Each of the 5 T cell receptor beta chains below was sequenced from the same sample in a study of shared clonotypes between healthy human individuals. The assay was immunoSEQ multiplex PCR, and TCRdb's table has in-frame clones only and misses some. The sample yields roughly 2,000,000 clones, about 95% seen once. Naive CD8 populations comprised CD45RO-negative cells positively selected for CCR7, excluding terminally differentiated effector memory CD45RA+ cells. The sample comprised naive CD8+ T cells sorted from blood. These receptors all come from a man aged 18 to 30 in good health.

DNA of the CDR3: TGTGCCAGCAGTCAGCGTAGTTTATCCTACGAGCAGTACTTC. This translates into CASSQRSLSYEQYF. V is TRBV28 and J is TRBJ2-7, with D unresolved. Trimming left V 5 bases short and J 1 base short, with 12 bases between. The V gene's germline CDR1 is MDHEN and CDR2 SYDVKM. There are 14 residues in the CDR3.

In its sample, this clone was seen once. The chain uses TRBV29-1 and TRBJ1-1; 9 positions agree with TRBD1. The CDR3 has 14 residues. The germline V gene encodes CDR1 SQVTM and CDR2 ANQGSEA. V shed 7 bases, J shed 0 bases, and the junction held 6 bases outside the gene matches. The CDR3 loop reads CSGSGTGMNTEAFF. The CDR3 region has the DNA TGCAGCGGGTCCGGGACAGGGATGAACACTGAAGCTTTCTTT.

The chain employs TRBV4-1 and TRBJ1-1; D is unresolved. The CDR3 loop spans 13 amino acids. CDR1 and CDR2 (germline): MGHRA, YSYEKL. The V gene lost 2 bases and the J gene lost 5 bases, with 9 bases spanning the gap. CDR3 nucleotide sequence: TGCGCCAGCAGCCAAAGATGGCAGACTGAAGCTTTCTTT. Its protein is CASSQRWQTEAFF.

The CDR3 loop is CASSQVLAGGIQYEQYF. In DNA, the CDR3 is TGCGCCAGCAGCCAAGTCCTAGCGGGGGGGATCCAATACGAGCAGTACTTC. This sequence joins TRBV4-1 and TRBJ2-7, with 12 bases fitting TRBD2. V lost 1 base, J lost 4 bases, and 8 bases stayed unmatched. The CDR3 has 17 amino acids. Germline CDR1 is MGHRA and CDR2 is YSYEKL.

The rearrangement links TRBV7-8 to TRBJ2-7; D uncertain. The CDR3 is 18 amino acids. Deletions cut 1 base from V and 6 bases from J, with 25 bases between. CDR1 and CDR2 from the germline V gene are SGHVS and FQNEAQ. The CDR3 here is CASSLVVKHSHPAAEQYF. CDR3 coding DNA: TGTGCCAGCAGCTTAGTTGTAAAGCATTCCCACCCCGCGGCCGAGCAGTACTTC.